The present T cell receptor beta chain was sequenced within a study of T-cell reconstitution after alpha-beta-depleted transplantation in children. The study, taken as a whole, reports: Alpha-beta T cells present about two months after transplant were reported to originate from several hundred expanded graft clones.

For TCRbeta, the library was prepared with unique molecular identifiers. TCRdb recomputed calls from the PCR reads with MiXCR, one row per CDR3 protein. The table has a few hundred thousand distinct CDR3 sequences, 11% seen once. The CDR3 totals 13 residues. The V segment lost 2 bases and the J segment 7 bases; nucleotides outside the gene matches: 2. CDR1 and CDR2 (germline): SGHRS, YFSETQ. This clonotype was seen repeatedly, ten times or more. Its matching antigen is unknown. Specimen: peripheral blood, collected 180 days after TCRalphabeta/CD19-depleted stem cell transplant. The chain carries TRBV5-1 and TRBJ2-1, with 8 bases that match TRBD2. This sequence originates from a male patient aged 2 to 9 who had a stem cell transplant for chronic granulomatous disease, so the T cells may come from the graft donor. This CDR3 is CASSFGGANEQFF. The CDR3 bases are TGCGCCAGCAGCTTCGGGGGGGCGAATGAGCAGTTCTTC.